What follows are 2 T cell receptor beta chains derived from one specimen sequenced in a study of cytomegalovirus exposure and HLA in healthy donors. PCR employed 60 Vbeta and 13 Jbeta primers. Assay: immunoSEQ multiplex PCR; the TCRdb copy retains only in-frame clones and omits some. The table has 150,000 to 200,000 clones, around 82% seen once. The material sequenced was PBMCs. The receptors here all came from a man aged 18-30 years in good health and CMV-seronegative.

The table lists this clone with a count of one. Other DNA sequences from this sample encode an identical CDR3 as well. The rearrangement links TRBV7-9 to TRBJ1-1; D call uncertain. This CDR3 region has 14 residues. V lost 1 base and J 3 bases, leaving 9 bases between the germline ends. Germline CDR1 reads SEHNR; CDR2 reads FQNEAQ (reference sequence). This CDR3 is CASSLEQRDTEAFF. The CDR3 bases are TGTGCCAGCAGCTTAGAACAGAGGGACACTGAAGCTTTCTTT. The full variable domain, rest sourced from reference TRBV7-9 and TRBJ1-1, is DTGVSQNPRHKITKRGQNVTFRCDPISEHNRLYWYRQTLGQGPEFLTYFQNEAQLEKSRLLSDRFSAERPKGSFSTLEIQRTEQGDSAMYLCASSLEQRDTEAFFGQGTRLTVV.

The chain links TRBV29-1 to TRBJ2-3, with 10 positions matching TRBD2. The CDR3 is 16 amino acids. Germline CDR1 reads SQVTM; CDR2 reads ANQGSEA. V lost 4 bases and J lost 4; bases outside the gene matches: 11. The CDR3 sequence: CSVAHFLAGDPDTQYF. The CDR3 DNA follows: TGCAGCGTTGCCCACTTCCTAGCGGGGGATCCAGATACGCAGTATTTT.